This T cell receptor beta chain was captured in a study of blood T cells in healthy people across ages. Concerning this clonotype: No antigen is known for it.

Trimming removed 6 bases at V and 6 bases at J, with 14 bases between. Germline V lookup: CDR1 MGHRA, CDR2 YSYEKL. The CDR3 runs 13 residues. General observations from the study: Naive T cell percentage showed a strong correlation with TCR beta diversity.

Through a sample-barcoded 5' primer and a J-beta primer mix, a second PCR was run for roughly 6 to 11 cycles. TCRdb independently ran MiXCR on the 5' RACE reads; one entry per CDR3 protein. This table holds about 670,000 distinct CDR3 sequences, around two fifths found once. Donor samples were obtained from healthy Caucasian individuals from Russia, aged 6 to 90. Each donor's blood draw was approximately 10 milliliters of peripheral blood. Each sample had at least 7 million PBMCs isolated. This sequence joins TRBV4-1 and TRBJ1-2; D perhaps matches TRBD1 (5 bases). Sequencing input: blood. This receptor was taken from a man of 80 years or more in good health. The CDR3 sequence: CASRGASRHGYTF. CDR3 DNA sequence: TGCGCCAGCAGAGGGGCCAGTCGACATGGCTACACCTTC.